The 23 T cell receptor beta chains in this list originate from one sample, sequenced in a study of blood T cell repertoires in COVID-19. Method: immunoSEQ multiplex PCR; TCRdb's copy keeps in-frame clones and lacks some. Of approximately 150,000 clones listed, approximately 86% are singletons. The sequenced material came from peripheral blood. These receptors originate from a man in his 70s with acute or convalescent COVID-19.

The chain carries TRBV5-6 and TRBJ2-4; D remains unclear. The germline CDR1 and CDR2 sequences are SGHDT and YYEEEE. With 4 bases removed from V and 1 base from J, the gap between germline ends came to 15 bases. The CDR3 runs 16 residues. In nucleotides, the CDR3 is TGTGCCAGCAGCCACCCCGTTTGGCAGGCCAAAAACATTCAGTACTTC. The encoded protein is CASSHPVWQAKNIQYF.

The V call is TRBV27, the J call TRBJ2-5; 7 bases are a match to TRBD1. This CDR3 has 13 amino acids. The J segment lost 5 bases and the V segment lost 6 bases, leaving 6 bases of the junction unmatched. Germline loops: CDR1 MNHEY, CDR2 SMNVEV (reference sequence). The CDR3 DNA reads as TGTGCCAGCAGCCGACAGGGAAGGGAGACCCAGTACTTC. Its translation: CASSRQGRETQYF.

The DNA of the CDR3 is TGTGCCAGCAGTGTCGGCAATCAGCCCCAGCATTTT. Translation: CASSVGNQPQHF. The chain couples TRBV25-1 to TRBJ1-5; no clear D. The V end was cut by 4 bases, the J end by 2 bases, with 3 bases between. CDR1 and CDR2 from the germline V gene are MGHDK and SYGVNS. This CDR3 comprises 12 residues.

The chain joins TRBV5-4 to TRBJ2-7, with 8 bases fitting TRBD1. In germline, CDR1 is SGHNT, CDR2 YYREEE (reference sequence). The CDR3 contains 14 residues. V was clipped by 4 bases and J by 2 bases; unmatched bases: 5. CDR3 in amino acids: CASSAEGQAYEQYF. CDR3 sequence (DNA): TGTGCCAGCAGCGCTGAGGGACAGGCCTACGAGCAGTACTTC.

This chain connects TRBV19 to TRBJ2-2, with 11 bases that match TRBD1. The CDR3 is made up of 16 amino acids. Per germline, CDR1 LNHDA and CDR2 SQIVND (reference sequence). With V trimmed by 3 bases and J by 7 bases, 7 bases remained unmatched. In nucleotides, the CDR3 is TGTGCCAGTAGTATTCCGTGGACAGGGGGCAGCGGGGAGCTGTTTTTT. This gives the protein CASSIPWTGGSGELFF.

This rearrangement joins TRBV7-3 to TRBJ2-5, with 9 bases lining up with TRBD1. The CDR3 contains 13 residues. The V gene end was trimmed by 5 bases and the J gene end by 5 bases; junction bases not matched to a gene: 3. The germline gives CDR1 SGHTA, CDR2 FQGTGA. CDR3 sequence (DNA): TGTGCCAGCAGCCCAGACAGGGGGGAGACCCAGTACTTC. Residues: CASSPDRGETQYF.

V gene TRBV6-2 or TRBV6-3 combines with J gene TRBJ1-1, with a weak D call TRBD1 (6 bases). The V and J ends lost 2 bases and 1 base respectively, with 11 bases between them. Germline assignment: CDR1 MNHEY and CDR2 SVGEGT. The CDR3 contains 15 residues. Here the CDR3 reads CASSYAGGQNTEAFF. CDR3 sequence (DNA): TGTGCCAGCAGTTACGCGGGGGGACAGAACACTGAAGCTTTCTTT.

This clone has just a few counts. The chain is built from TRBV7-3 and TRBJ2-2; no reliable D call. Trimming removed 1 base at V and 6 bases at J, with 9 bases between. CDR3 length: 14 residues. Germline lookup yields CDR1 SGHTA and CDR2 FQGTGA. The chain's CDR3 is CASSLRRGPGELFF. The CDR3 DNA sequence: TGTGCCAGCAGCTTAAGGCGCGGCCCCGGGGAGCTGTTTTTT.

The CDR3 coding sequence is TGTGCCAGCAGCTTACAGGGTGCGAGCACTGAAGCTTTCTTT. Amino acid sequence: CASSLQGASTEAFF. The rearrangement uses TRBV7-9 and TRBJ1-1; maybe TRBD1 (5 bases). Trimming removed 2 bases from V and 4 bases from J, with 11 bases in between. Germline CDR1 and CDR2: SEHNR and FQNEAQ (reference sequence). This CDR3 region has 14 residues.

This clone was picked up one time. The chain uses TRBV10-3 and TRBJ1-3; D perhaps matches TRBD1 (6 bases). This CDR3 spans 13 amino acids. V lost 11 bases and J 0 bases, leaving 11 bases between the germline ends. From germline, CDR1 is ENHRY and CDR2 SYGVKD. CDR3 nucleotide sequence: TGTGCCTCCGAGGGGGTCTCTGGAAACACCATATATTTT. Its translation: CASEGVSGNTIYF.

The V gene is TRBV9, the J gene TRBJ1-2; a possible D gene is TRBD1 (5 bases). CDR3 length: 14 amino acids. Trimming took 0 bases from V and 8 from J, leaving 14 bases between them. Germline-derived CDR1 and CDR2 are SGDLS and YYNGEE. The CDR3 here is CASSVGMGGRGYTF. CDR3 coding DNA: TGTGCCAGCAGCGTAGGGATGGGGGGTCGCGGCTACACCTTC. The complete variable domain, with remaining parts taken from reference TRBV9 and TRBJ1-2, reads DSGVTQTPKHLITATGQRVTLRCSPRSGDLSVYWYQQSLDQGLQFLIQYYNGEERAKGNILERFSAQQFPDLHSELNLSSLELGDSALYFCASSVGMGGRGYTFGSGTRLTVV.

This sequence joins TRBV28 and TRBJ1-5; no firm D call. Germline CDR1 MDHEN, CDR2 SYDVKM. CDR3 length: 14 residues. Trimming stripped 3 bases from V and 1 base from J, with 7 bases between. The CDR3 nucleotides are TGTGCCAGCAGTTTCGACAACAGCAATCAGCCCCAGCATTTT. Residues: CASSFDNSNQPQHF.

This clone is a singleton in its sample. V gene TRBV11-3 combines with J gene TRBJ2-3, with a possible D match to TRBD2 (6 bases). Trimming left V 1 base short and J 5 bases short, with 13 bases between. The CDR3 is made up of 15 amino acids. The germline gives CDR1 SGHNT, CDR2 YENEEA. The CDR3 here is CASSLGQGGIDTQYF. CDR3 DNA: TGTGCCAGCAGCTTAGGCCAGGGAGGAATAGATACGCAGTATTTT. The full variable domain, completed using reference TRBV11-3 and TRBJ2-3, is EAGVVQSPRYKIIEKKQPVAFWCNPISGHNTLYWYLQNLGQGPELLIRYENEEAVDDSQLPKDRFSAERLKGVDSTLKIQPAELGDSAVYLCASSLGQGGIDTQYFGPGTRLTVL.

The CDR3 DNA is TGTGCCAGCAGCCCCTCTCCCGACAGGGTTTCACCCCTCCACTTT. It translates to CASSPSPDRVSPLHF. The rearrangement joins TRBV9 to TRBJ1-6; 7 bases map to TRBD1. The germline CDR1 and CDR2 sequences are SGDLS and YYNGEE. V shed 4 bases and J 9 bases; nucleotides not matched to a gene: 10. The CDR3 loop spans 15 amino acids.

In its sample, this clone was seen a few times. The chain employs TRBV10-3 and TRBJ2-7, with TRBD1 matching 9 bases. CDR3 length: 15 amino acids. With 2 bases clipped from V and 6 bases from J, the junction kept 8 bases outside the gene matches. Germline-derived CDR1 and CDR2 are ENHRY and SYGVKD. For the CDR3, the DNA is TGTGCCATCAGTGAGCCCCTGACAGGGGGGTCCGAGCAGTACTTC. It encodes CAISEPLTGGSEQYF.

The chain couples TRBV6-2 or TRBV6-3 to TRBJ2-3, with 9 bases that match TRBD2. Losses at the gene ends were 5 bases for V and 2 bases for J; bases not matched to a gene: 5. Germline-derived CDR1 and CDR2 are MNHEY and SVGEGT. The CDR3 totals 15 residues. CDR3 nucleotides: TGTGCCAGCAGTCTACGGACTAGCGCCACAGATACGCAGTATTTT. Residues: CASSLRTSATDTQYF.

This clone was counted a few times. This chain joins TRBV7-9 and TRBJ2-1; no reliable D call. The germline V and J ends were trimmed by 1 base and 8 bases, with 6 bases remaining between them. Germline-derived CDR1 and CDR2 are SEHNR and FQNEAQ (reference sequence). The CDR3 runs to 12 residues. The CDR3 reads CASSLGGYEQFF. In DNA, the CDR3 is TGTGCCAGCAGCTTAGGAGGTTATGAGCAGTTCTTC.

The chain combines TRBV11-2 with TRBJ2-1; 9 nucleotides line up with TRBD2. CDR3 length equals 14 residues. After removal of 5 bases from V and 9 bases from J, the junction contained 8 bases not matched to a gene. Germline lookup yields CDR1 SGHAT and CDR2 FQNNGV. CDR3 in DNA: TGTGCCAGCAGCCCCCTAGCGGGGTTAGGTGAGCAGTTCTTC. It is translated as CASSPLAGLGEQFF.

The chain carries TRBV30 and TRBJ2-4; perhaps TRBD1 as D (6 bases). Germline V lookup: CDR1 GTSNPN, CDR2 SVGIG (reference sequence). Trimming removed 6 bases from V and 13 bases from J, with 16 bases in between. The CDR3 sequence is 11 residues long. The CDR3: CACVLQGRQYF. In nucleotides, the CDR3 is TGTGCCTGTGTACTACAGGGACGACAGTACTTC.

The chain has TRBV3-1 (or the pseudogene TRBV3-2) and TRBJ2-7, with 9 bases matching TRBD1. The junction had 10 bases not matched to a gene; V was cut back by 4 bases and J by 3 bases. CDR3 length: 16 amino acids. Germline CDR1 is LGHDT and CDR2 is YNNKEL (reference sequence). The CDR3 protein is CASSLPPGTGNYEQYF. CDR3 coding DNA: TGTGCCAGCAGCCTCCCCCCCGGGACAGGGAACTACGAGCAGTACTTC.

CDR3 coding DNA: TGTGCCAGCAGCTTAACGGGCGGAGCGGGAGGGCCGGCAGATACGCAGTATTTT. It specifies CASSLTGGAGGPADTQYF. This chain uses TRBV7-3 with TRBJ2-3; 10 bases fit TRBD2. The trim removed 0 bases at V and 4 bases at J, leaving 10 bases unmatched. The V gene's germline CDR1 is SGHTA and CDR2 FQGTGA. The CDR3 covers 18 residues. Filled out from reference TRBV7-3 and TRBJ2-3, the complete variable domain reads GAGVSQTPSNKVTEKGKYVELRCDPISGHTALYWYRQSLGQGPEFLIYFQGTGAADDSGLPNDRFFAVRPEGSVSTLKIQRTERGDSAVYLCASSLTGGAGGPADTQYFGPGTRLTVL.

The chain recombines TRBV7-9 with TRBJ2-7; TRBD2 agrees at 14 bases. V trimming: 3 bases; J trimming: 4 bases; junction bases outside the gene matches: 5. Germline CDR1 and CDR2: SEHNR and FQNEAQ (reference sequence). The CDR3 totals 16 residues. In nucleotides, the CDR3 is TGTGCCAGCAGCTTCGGACTAGCGGGAGGACCGTACGAGCAGTACTTC. Its protein is CASSFGLAGGPYEQYF.

The chain links TRBV7-2 to TRBJ2-1; D may be TRBD1 (5 bases). V lost 1 base and J 2 bases, leaving 9 bases between the germline ends. This CDR3 contains 15 residues. Germline V gene data show CDR1 as SGHTA and CDR2 as FQGNSA. CDR3 coding DNA: TGTGCCAGCAGCTTAGAAAGGGGCCCCTACAATGAGCAGTTCTTC. Translation gives CASSLERGPYNEQFF.